This T cell receptor beta chain was captured by sequencing in a study of regulatory T cells in long-lasting Graves disease. This clonotype was seen a few times. Time point of the sample: newly diagnosed GD, antithyroid drugs for less than 3 months. PBMCs provided the RNA from which the TCR library was made. Arm-PCR of CDR3 regions with iRepertoire HTBI primers generated TCR beta libraries. TCRdb called the multiplex PCR reads again in MiXCR, with one record for every CDR3 protein. The repertoire holds around 450,000 distinct CDR3 sequences, with about 16% as singletons. This CDR3 comprises 16 residues. Germline CDR1 and CDR2: KGHDR and SFDVKD. V dropped 3 bases and J dropped 3; count of bases not matched to a gene: 6. These data were likewise used in another study, on T cells in Graves' hyperthyroidism and ophthalmopathy. That report adds: Absence of ophthalmopathy progression within 18 months defined stable Graves' hyperthyroidism.

The TCR was taken from a man aged 40-50 years with Graves disease. The material was peripheral blood mononuclear cells (PBMCs), obtained at new diagnosis, from a patient treated with antithyroid drugs. The chain couples TRBV24-1 to TRBJ2-2; 7 nucleotides agree with TRBD1. CDR3 region: CATSDPGTDYTGELFF. The CDR3 region has the DNA TGTGCCACCAGTGATCCCGGGACAGACTACACCGGGGAGCTGTTTTTT.